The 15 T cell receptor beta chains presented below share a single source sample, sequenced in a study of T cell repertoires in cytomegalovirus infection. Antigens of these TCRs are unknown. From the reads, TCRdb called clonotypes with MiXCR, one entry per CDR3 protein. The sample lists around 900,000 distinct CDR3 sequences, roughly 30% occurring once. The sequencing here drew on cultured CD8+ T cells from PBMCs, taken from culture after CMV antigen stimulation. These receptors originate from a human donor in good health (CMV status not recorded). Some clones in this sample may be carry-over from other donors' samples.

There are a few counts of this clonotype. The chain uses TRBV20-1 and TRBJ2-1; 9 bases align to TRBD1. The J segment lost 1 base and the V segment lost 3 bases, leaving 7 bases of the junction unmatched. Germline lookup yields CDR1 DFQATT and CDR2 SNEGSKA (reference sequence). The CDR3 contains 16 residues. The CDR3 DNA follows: TGCAGTGCTAGGACCCCGGGACAGGGATCCTACAATGAGCAGTTCTTC. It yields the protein CSARTPGQGSYNEQFF.

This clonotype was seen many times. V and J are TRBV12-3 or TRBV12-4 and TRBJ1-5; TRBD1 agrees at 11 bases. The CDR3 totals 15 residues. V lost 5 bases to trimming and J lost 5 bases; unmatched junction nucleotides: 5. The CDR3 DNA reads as TGTGCCAGCAGTCAGGACAGGGGGCTAGATCAGCCCCAGCATTTT. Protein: CASSQDRGLDQPQHF.

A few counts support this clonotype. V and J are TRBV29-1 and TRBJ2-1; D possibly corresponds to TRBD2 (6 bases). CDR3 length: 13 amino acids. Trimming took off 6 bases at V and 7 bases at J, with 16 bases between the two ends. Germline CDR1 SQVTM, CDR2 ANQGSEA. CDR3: CSVSGGDRNEQFF. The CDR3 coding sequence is TGCAGCGTGTCTGGCGGGGATAGAAATGAGCAGTTCTTC.

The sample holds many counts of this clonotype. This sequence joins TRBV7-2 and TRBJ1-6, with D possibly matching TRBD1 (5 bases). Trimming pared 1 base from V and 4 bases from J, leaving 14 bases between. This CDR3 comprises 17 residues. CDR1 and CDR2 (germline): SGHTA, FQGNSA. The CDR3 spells CASSLGRAGGYNSPLHF. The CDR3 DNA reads TGTGCCAGCAGCTTAGGGAGGGCCGGGGGGTATAATTCACCCCTCCACTTT.

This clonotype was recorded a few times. In DNA, the CDR3 is TGTGCCAGCAGTCCGCCGGGACAGGAAAGTGAAAAACTGTTTTTT. Protein product: CASSPPGQESEKLFF. The chain recombines TRBV27 with TRBJ1-4, with TRBD1 matching over 8 bases. The CDR3 runs to 15 residues. The V segment lost 5 bases and the J segment 7 bases; nucleotides outside the gene matches: 9. Germline V CDR1 and CDR2: MNHEY, SMNVEV (reference sequence).

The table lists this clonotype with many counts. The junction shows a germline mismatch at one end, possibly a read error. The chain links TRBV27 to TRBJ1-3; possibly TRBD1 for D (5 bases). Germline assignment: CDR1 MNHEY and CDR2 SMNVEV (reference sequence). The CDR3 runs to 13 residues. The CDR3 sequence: CASSLGAGNTIYF. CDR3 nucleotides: TGTGCCAGCAGTTTAGGGGCTGGCAACACCATATATTTT.

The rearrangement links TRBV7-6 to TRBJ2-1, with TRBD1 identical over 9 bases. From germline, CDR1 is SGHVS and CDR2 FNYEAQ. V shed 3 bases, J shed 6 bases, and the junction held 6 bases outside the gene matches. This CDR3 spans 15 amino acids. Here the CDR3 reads CASSFRDRAGNEQFF. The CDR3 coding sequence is TGTGCCAGCAGCTTTCGGGACAGGGCGGGCAATGAGCAGTTCTTC.

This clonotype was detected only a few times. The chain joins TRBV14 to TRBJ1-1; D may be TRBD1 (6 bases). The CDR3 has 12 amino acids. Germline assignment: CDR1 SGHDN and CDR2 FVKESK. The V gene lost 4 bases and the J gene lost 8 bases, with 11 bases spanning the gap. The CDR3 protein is CASSPTGIEAFF. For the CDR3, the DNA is TGTGCCAGCAGCCCGACAGGTATCGAAGCTTTCTTT.

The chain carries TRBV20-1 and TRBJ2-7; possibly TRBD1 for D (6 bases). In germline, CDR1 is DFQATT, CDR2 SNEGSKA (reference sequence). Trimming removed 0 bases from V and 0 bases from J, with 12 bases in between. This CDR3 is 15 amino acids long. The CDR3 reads CSARDVGQSSYEQYF. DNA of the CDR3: TGCAGTGCTAGAGACGTAGGACAGAGCTCCTACGAGCAGTACTTC.

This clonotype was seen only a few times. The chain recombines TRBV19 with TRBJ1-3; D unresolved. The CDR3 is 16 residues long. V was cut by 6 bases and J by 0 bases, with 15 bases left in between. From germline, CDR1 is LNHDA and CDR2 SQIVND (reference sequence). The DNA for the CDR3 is TGTGCCAGTAGGTTCTCTGGAGATTACTCTGGAAACACCATATATTTT. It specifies CASRFSGDYSGNTIYF.

The DNA for the CDR3 is TGTGCCAGCAGCTTAGCTGACCGAAGAGAGACCCAGTACTTC. Amino acids: CASSLADRRETQYF. The rearrangement uses TRBV7-9 and TRBJ2-5; D remains unclear. CDR3 size: 14 residues. CDR1 is SEHNR and CDR2 is FQNEAQ in the germline V gene (reference sequence). Trimming removed 0 bases at V and 4 bases at J, with 9 bases between.

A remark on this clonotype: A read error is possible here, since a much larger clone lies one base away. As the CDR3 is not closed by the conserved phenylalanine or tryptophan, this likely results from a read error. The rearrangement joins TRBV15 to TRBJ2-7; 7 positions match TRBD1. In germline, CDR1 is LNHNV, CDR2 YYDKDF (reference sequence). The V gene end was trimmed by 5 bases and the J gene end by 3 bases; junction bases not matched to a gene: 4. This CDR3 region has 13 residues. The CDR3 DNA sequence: TGTGCCACCAGCGAGGGGGCGGGCTACGAGCAGTACATC. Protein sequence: CATSEGAGYEQYI.

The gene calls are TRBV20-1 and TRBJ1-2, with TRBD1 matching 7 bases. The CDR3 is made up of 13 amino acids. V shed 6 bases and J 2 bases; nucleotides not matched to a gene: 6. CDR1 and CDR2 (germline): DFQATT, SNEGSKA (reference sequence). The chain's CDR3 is CSATDRQNYGYTF. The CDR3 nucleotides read TGCAGTGCAACGGACAGGCAGAACTATGGCTACACCTTC.

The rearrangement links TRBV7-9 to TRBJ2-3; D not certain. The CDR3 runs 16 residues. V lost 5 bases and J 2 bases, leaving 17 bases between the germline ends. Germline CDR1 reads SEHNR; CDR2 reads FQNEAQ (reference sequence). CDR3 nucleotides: TGTGCCAGCAGCCCCCCCTGGGGTAGTAACACAGATACGCAGTATTTT. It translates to CASSPPWGSNTDTQYF.

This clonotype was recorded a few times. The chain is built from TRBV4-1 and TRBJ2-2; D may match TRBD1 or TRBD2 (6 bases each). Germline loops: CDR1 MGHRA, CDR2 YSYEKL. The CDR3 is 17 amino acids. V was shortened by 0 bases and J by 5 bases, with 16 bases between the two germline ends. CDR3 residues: CASSQDLPGARTGELFF. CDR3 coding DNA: TGCGCCAGCAGCCAAGATCTACCGGGGGCGCGAACCGGGGAGCTGTTTTTT.